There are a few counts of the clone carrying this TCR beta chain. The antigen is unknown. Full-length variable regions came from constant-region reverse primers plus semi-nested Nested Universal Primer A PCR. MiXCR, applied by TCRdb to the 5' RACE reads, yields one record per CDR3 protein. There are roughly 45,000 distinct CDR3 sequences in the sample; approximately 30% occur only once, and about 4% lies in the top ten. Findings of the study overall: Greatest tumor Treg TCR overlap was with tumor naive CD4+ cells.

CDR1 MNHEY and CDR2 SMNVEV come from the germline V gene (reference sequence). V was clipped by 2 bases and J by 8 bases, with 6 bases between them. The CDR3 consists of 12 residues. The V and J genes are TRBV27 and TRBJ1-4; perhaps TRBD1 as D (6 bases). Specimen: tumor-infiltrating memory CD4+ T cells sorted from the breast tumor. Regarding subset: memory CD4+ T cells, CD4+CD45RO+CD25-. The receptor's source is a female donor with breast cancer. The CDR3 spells CASSLQGEKLFF. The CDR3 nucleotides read TGTGCCAGCAGTTTACAGGGGGAAAAACTGTTTTTT.